The 18 T cell receptor beta chains below were found in one sample sequenced in a study of CD8 T cells in Susac syndrome. With random hexamers, reverse transcription was performed on about 0.5 to 1 ug of RNA. TCRdb reprocessed the immunoSEQ multiplex PCR reads via MiXCR and lists one record per CDR3 protein. The profile shows around 20,000 distinct CDR3 sequences, roughly 96% of them singletons. The source material was CD8+ T cells from PBMCs. Receptors were obtained from a human donor in good health.

The chain uses TRBV27 and TRBJ2-3; TRBD2 aligns across 9 bases. CDR3 length equals 14 residues. Germline lookup yields CDR1 MNHEY and CDR2 SMNVEV (reference sequence). The V segment lost 7 bases and the J segment 4 bases; nucleotides outside the gene matches: 6. CDR3 region: CASTRREGADTQYF. The CDR3 DNA is TGTGCCAGCACCAGGCGGGAGGGGGCAGATACGCAGTATTTT.

The chain uses TRBV6-2 or TRBV6-3 and TRBJ2-7; 7 bases align to TRBD2. The V gene's germline CDR1 is MNHEY and CDR2 SVGEGT. The CDR3 spans 13 residues. V lost 6 bases and J lost 3; bases outside the gene matches: 5. The chain's CDR3 is CASSHRTSYEQYF. The CDR3 DNA follows: TGTGCCAGCAGCCATCGGACTAGCTACGAGCAGTACTTC.

This chain links TRBV7-9 with TRBJ2-7, with 8 nucleotides matching TRBD2. The junction had 7 bases not matched to a gene; V was cut back by 1 base and J by 2 bases. The CDR3 loop spans 16 amino acids. Germline values: CDR1 SEHNR, CDR2 FQNEAQ (reference sequence). The CDR3 sequence is CASSLDKRERPYEQYF. The CDR3 bases are TGTGCCAGCAGCTTAGATAAGCGGGAGAGGCCCTACGAGCAGTACTTC.

This chain uses TRBV28 with TRBJ2-7; 9 bases align to TRBD2. With 8 bases clipped from V and 0 bases from J, the junction kept 5 bases outside the gene matches. CDR3 length: 14 amino acids. Germline CDR1 is MDHEN and CDR2 is SYDVKM. The DNA of the CDR3 is TGTGCCAGCCAAATTAGCGGGAGCTCCTACGAGCAGTACTTC. It specifies CASQISGSSYEQYF.

The rearrangement uses TRBV10-2 and TRBJ2-7; TRBD2 matches 9 bases. The J segment lost 3 bases and the V segment lost 2 bases, leaving 5 bases of the junction unmatched. The CDR3 sequence is 15 residues long. Germline lookup yields CDR1 WSHSY and CDR2 SAAADI. The CDR3 DNA is TGCGCCAGCAGTGAGGGAAGTAGCGGGGGCTACGAGCAGTACTTC. Residues: CASSEGSSGGYEQYF.

This clonotype was counted once. J is TRBJ2-1 and V is TRBV27; the D is unclear. Germline-derived CDR1 and CDR2 are MNHEY and SMNVEV (reference sequence). The V end lost 5 bases, the J end lost 3 bases, and 11 bases lay between the germline ends. The CDR3 covers 14 residues. In nucleotides, the CDR3 is TGTGCCAGCAGTCCTAACCCTCTCTACAATGAGCAGTTCTTC. It specifies CASSPNPLYNEQFF.

This chain links TRBV12-3 or TRBV12-4 with TRBJ2-3, with D unclear. CDR3 length: 13 amino acids. V was pared by 5 bases and J by 3 bases, with 9 bases between. CDR3 sequence: CASSPHTTDTQYF. DNA of the CDR3: TGTGCCAGCAGTCCTCATACTACAGATACGCAGTATTTT.

V is TRBV10-1 and J is TRBJ2-1; D is ambiguous. Trimming cost V 8 bases and J 5 bases, with 13 bases left between them. The CDR3 is 13 residues long. CDR1 and CDR2 (germline): WNHNN, SYGVQD (reference sequence). Here the CDR3 DNA reads TGCGCCAGCCTCGACTGGAGAAACAATGAGCAGTTCTTC. This translates into CASLDWRNNEQFF.

Here the CDR3 DNA reads TGTGCCAGCAGCCTAGAGACAGCCCCGGCCTACGAGCAGTACGTC. Translating it yields CASSLETAPAYEQYV. The chain uses TRBV7-9 and TRBJ2-7, with D possibly matching TRBD1 (5 bases). The germline V and J ends were trimmed by 5 bases and 2 bases, with 16 bases remaining between them. This CDR3 is built from 15 residues. Per the germline V gene, CDR1 is SEHNR and CDR2 is FQNEAQ (reference sequence).

V is TRBV3-1 and J is TRBJ2-1; D is perhaps TRBD1 (6 bases). The CDR3 runs 17 residues. Germline V CDR1 and CDR2: LGHDT, YNNKEL (reference sequence). The germline V and J ends were trimmed by 4 bases and 7 bases, with 23 bases remaining between them. The DNA for the CDR3 is TGTGCCAGCAGCCGCTCACAGGGCCCAGGCTTGAGAAATGAGCAGTTCTTC. Protein: CASSRSQGPGLRNEQFF.

The rearrangement joins TRBV19 to TRBJ2-2, with 8 bases lining up with TRBD1. V gave up 6 bases and J gave up 6 bases; unmatched junction bases: 9. CDR3 size: 15 residues. Germline V gene data show CDR1 as LNHDA and CDR2 as SQIVND (reference sequence). This chain's CDR3 is CASSPEGQDAGELFF. CDR3 sequence (DNA): TGTGCCAGTAGCCCAGAGGGACAGGATGCCGGGGAGCTGTTTTTT.

V gene TRBV23-1 combines with J gene TRBJ2-5; 9 positions agree with TRBD1. TRBV23-1 is flagged as an ORF with uncertain function. The V and J ends lost 4 bases and 5 bases, in that order; junction bases with no gene match: 8. The CDR3 is made up of 15 amino acids. Written as DNA, the CDR3 is TGCGCCAGCAGTCTCCGGGACAGGGAGGTGGAGACCCAGTACTTC. Translated, it gives CASSLRDREVETQYF.

This chain joins TRBV3-1 and TRBJ2-1, with 7 bases matching TRBD2. The CDR3 totals 21 residues. The V segment lost 2 bases and the J segment 5 bases; nucleotides outside the gene matches: 24. The germline gives CDR1 LGHDT, CDR2 YNNKEL (reference sequence). The CDR3 spells CASSQKWGYAGEGEYDNEQFF. For the CDR3, the DNA is TGTGCCAGCAGCCAAAAGTGGGGCTACGCGGGAGAAGGGGAGTACGACAATGAGCAGTTCTTC.

This rearrangement joins TRBV7-3 to TRBJ2-5, with a weak D call TRBD2 (5 bases). The CDR3 totals 13 residues. V gave up 1 base and J gave up 5 bases, with 8 bases separating them. CDR1 is SGHTA and CDR2 is FQGTGA in the germline V gene. The CDR3 DNA reads as TGTGCCAGCAGCTTAAGCGGGCGGGAGACCCAGTACTTC. It yields the protein CASSLSGRETQYF.

This clonotype was detected only once. This chain connects TRBV5-4 to TRBJ1-2, with D unresolved. CDR3 size: 11 residues. V was shortened by 5 bases and J by 5 bases, with 7 bases between the two germline ends. Germline loops: CDR1 SGHNT, CDR2 YYREEE (reference sequence). CDR3 bases: TGTGCCAGCAGTGACGGTTATGGCTACACCTTC. Its translation: CASSDGYGYTF.

The gene calls are TRBV29-1 and TRBJ2-7, with D unclear. The CDR3 loop spans 14 amino acids. The V end lost 4 bases, the J end lost 1 base, and 14 bases lay between the germline ends. Germline values: CDR1 SQVTM, CDR2 ANQGSEA. The CDR3 is CSVVVSPISYEQYF. CDR3 coding DNA: TGCAGCGTTGTTGTCTCTCCGATTTCCTACGAGCAGTACTTC.

J is TRBJ2-3 and V is TRBV28; TRBD1 matches at 9 bases. Germline CDR1 and CDR2: MDHEN and SYDVKM. V shed 4 bases, J shed 4 bases, and the junction held 6 bases outside the gene matches. The CDR3 sequence is 15 residues long. The CDR3 coding sequence is TGTGCCAGCAGTTGGGGGACAGGGTCATCAGATACGCAGTATTTT. Translating it yields CASSWGTGSSDTQYF.

V gene TRBV29-1 combines with J gene TRBJ1-2; 7 bases agree with TRBD1. Germline V gives CDR1 SQVTM, CDR2 ANQGSEA. The CDR3 spans 12 residues. The V and J ends lost 5 bases and 8 bases, in that order; junction bases with no gene match: 8. The CDR3 region is CSVWDSTIGYTF. CDR3 sequence (DNA): TGCAGCGTTTGGGACAGTACTATCGGCTACACCTTC.